This T cell receptor (beta chain) derives from a study of response to subunit inactivated influenza vaccine. General study points: Researchers suggested that each seasonal influenza vaccination recruits few new T cells.

Remarks on this clonotype: Its specificity is unknown.

TCRdb re-analysed the RT-PCR reads in MiXCR, keeping a single row per CDR3 protein. The profile shows over 400,000 distinct CDR3 sequences, around 9.9% of them singletons. The CDR3 extends over 13 amino acids. CDR1 SGHDT and CDR2 YYEEEE come from the germline V gene. Trimming took off 3 bases at V and 6 bases at J, with 10 bases between the two ends. Here the sequenced sample was PBMCs from blood, taken 45 days after vaccination. The receptor was derived from a man aged 45-60 years who received an inactivated influenza vaccine. This chain joins TRBV5-6 and TRBJ2-1; D unclear. The CDR3 region has the DNA TGTGCCAGCAGCTGGGCCACAAGCAATGAGCAGTTCTTC. Its translation: CASSWATSNEQFF.